This entry lists 15 T cell receptor beta chains sequenced from one sample in a study of blood T cell repertoires in COVID-19. Clones were sequenced by immunoSEQ multiplex PCR, and TCRdb holds only the in-frame ones, with some missing. The data hold a few hundred thousand clones, with 70% to 90% observed a single time. Sequencing input: peripheral blood. The origin of the receptors is a woman in her thirties with COVID-19, enrolled during active disease.

CDR3 protein: CSVEWASGVDTQYF. The CDR3 coding sequence is TGCAGCGTTGAATGGGCTAGCGGGGTAGATACGCAGTATTTT. This rearrangement joins TRBV29-1 to TRBJ2-3; 9 bases fit TRBD2. The CDR3 has 14 amino acids. V lost 2 bases to trimming and J lost 5 bases; unmatched junction nucleotides: 5. Germline CDR1 and CDR2: SQVTM and ANQGSEA.

This chain joins TRBV7-8 and TRBJ2-5, with 7 bases matching TRBD2. Looked up from germline, CDR1 is SGHVS and CDR2 is FQNEAQ. This CDR3 has 15 residues. Unmatched junction bases numbered 7, after V lost 5 bases and J lost 1 base. The CDR3 is CASSPLPGGQETQYF. The CDR3 DNA sequence: TGTGCCAGCAGCCCGCTCCCGGGGGGCCAAGAGACCCAGTACTTC.

This chain uses TRBV5-3 with TRBJ2-1, with TRBD1 matching 7 bases. TRBV5-3 is annotated as an ORF whose role is uncertain. V dropped 7 bases and J dropped 3; count of bases not matched to a gene: 10. This CDR3 is built from 15 residues. Here the CDR3 reads CARESRTGHYNEQFF. The CDR3 nucleotides read TGTGCCAGAGAAAGCAGGACAGGTCACTACAATGAGCAGTTCTTC.

This clone occurred a few times. This chain joins TRBV30 and TRBJ1-1; tentative D call: TRBD1 (6 bases). The CDR3 loop spans 13 amino acids. CDR1 is GTSNPN and CDR2 is SVGIG in the germline V gene (reference sequence). V was trimmed by 2 bases and J by 3 bases, leaving 10 bases between them. The CDR3 region is CAWSSQGDTEAFF. DNA for the CDR3: TGTGCCTGGAGTTCACAGGGTGACACTGAAGCTTTCTTT.

This clone was detected only once. V usage is TRBV28 and J usage is TRBJ2-3; 7 bases map to TRBD1. The CDR3 contains 13 residues. Per the germline V gene, CDR1 is MDHEN and CDR2 is SYDVKM. V shed 4 bases, J shed 5 bases, and the junction held 3 bases outside the gene matches. This CDR3 is CASSWQGVDTQYF. DNA of the CDR3: TGTGCCAGCAGTTGGCAGGGGGTAGATACGCAGTATTTT.

This clone turned up a few times. V usage is TRBV12-5 and J usage is TRBJ1-5; the D gene is possibly TRBD1 (5 bases). CDR1 is LGHNT and CDR2 is FRNRAP in the germline V gene. The length of the CDR3 is 11 residues. The V end lost 6 bases, the J end lost 8 bases, and 8 bases lay between the germline ends. DNA of the CDR3: TGTGCTAGTGGGGGGGGTGAGCCCCAGCATTTT. The encoded protein is CASGGGEPQHF.

This chain joins TRBV28 and TRBJ2-3; 12 positions agree with TRBD2. The V and J ends lost 5 bases and 2 bases, in that order; junction bases with no gene match: 8. Per germline, CDR1 MDHEN and CDR2 SYDVKM. CDR3 length equals 17 residues. CDR3 region: CASSQLAGGVFTDTQYF. The CDR3 nucleotides read TGTGCCAGCAGTCAACTAGCGGGGGGAGTCTTCACAGATACGCAGTATTTT.

This clone was seen only once. The genes are TRBV6-2 or TRBV6-3 and TRBJ2-5; 7 nucleotides match TRBD1. With V trimmed by 6 bases and J by 4 bases, 5 bases remained unmatched. Per the germline V gene, CDR1 is MNHEY and CDR2 is SVGEGT. There are 13 residues in the CDR3. CDR3 sequence reads: CASSQNRGETQYF. The CDR3 DNA is TGTGCCAGCAGCCAAAACAGGGGAGAGACCCAGTACTTC.

The chain joins TRBV6-5 to TRBJ1-2; 12 bases are shared with TRBD1. Germline trimming cut 4 bases from V and 7 bases from J; bases unmatched to any gene: 7. This CDR3 has 15 amino acids. Germline values: CDR1 MNHEY, CDR2 SVGAGI. The CDR3 is CASSSPGQGASGYTF. CDR3 sequence (DNA): TGTGCCAGCAGTTCCCCGGGACAGGGGGCTAGTGGCTACACCTTC.

The chain couples TRBV6-1 to TRBJ2-5; a possible D gene is TRBD1 (5 bases). The V end was cut by 2 bases, the J end by 6 bases, with 19 bases between. From germline, CDR1 is MNHNS and CDR2 SASEGT. The length of the CDR3 is 16 residues. In DNA, the CDR3 is TGTGCCAGCAGTGAATCCGCTTACAGGAATATCCAGACCCAGTACTTC. Translated: CASSESAYRNIQTQYF.

The chain is built from TRBV28 and TRBJ2-1; 13 bases line up with TRBD2. CDR1 MDHEN and CDR2 SYDVKM come from the germline V gene. The CDR3 runs to 15 residues. Trimming cost V 5 bases and J 8 bases; bases outside gene matches: 6. For the CDR3, the DNA is TGTGCCAGCAGTGGACTAGCGGGAGTCGTATATGAGCAGTTCTTC. As protein: CASSGLAGVVYEQFF.

The CDR3 protein is CASSQANRGGNTIYF. The CDR3 DNA follows: TGCGCCAGCAGCCAAGCAAACAGGGGCGGTAACACCATATATTTT. This chain uses TRBV4-3 with TRBJ1-3, with 7 bases that match TRBD1. V lost 1 base to trimming and J lost 7 bases; unmatched junction nucleotides: 7. Germline V CDR1 and CDR2: LGHNA, YSLEER. This CDR3 contains 15 residues.

This chain's CDR3 is CASRLGLLYGYTF. CDR3 coding DNA: TGTGCCAGCAGACTGGGACTGCTCTATGGCTACACCTTC. V gene TRBV12-3 or TRBV12-4 combines with J gene TRBJ1-2; a possible D gene is TRBD1 (5 bases). The CDR3 has 13 residues. V dropped 6 bases and J dropped 4 bases, with 12 bases sitting between them.

The rearrangement uses TRBV27 and TRBJ1-4; tentative D call: TRBD1 (6 bases). Trimming stripped 3 bases from V and 8 bases from J, with 10 bases between. This CDR3 spans 13 amino acids. Germline CDR1 and CDR2: MNHEY and SMNVEV (reference sequence). The CDR3 bases are TGTGCCAGCAGTTTCAGGGGTTGGGAAAAACTGTTTTTT. Translated, it gives CASSFRGWEKLFF. Complete variable domain (other parts from reference TRBV27 and TRBJ1-4): EAQVTQNPRYLITVTGKKLTVTCSQNMNHEYMSWYRQDPGLGLRQIYYSMNVEVTDKGDVPEGYKVSRKEKRNFPLILESPSPNQTSLYFCASSFRGWEKLFFGSGTQLSVL.

This clone was detected once. V gene TRBV7-6 combines with J gene TRBJ2-2; 16 bases line up with TRBD2. The CDR3 loop spans 20 amino acids. Germline CDR1 and CDR2: SGHVS and FNYEAQ. V dropped 0 bases and J dropped 5; count of bases not matched to a gene: 9. Written as DNA, the CDR3 is TGTGCCAGCAGCTTAGCGGGGACTAGCGGGGGGGCCGGAGGAACCGGGGAGCTGTTTTTT. Translating gives CASSLAGTSGGAGGTGELFF.